This T cell receptor beta chain emerged from a study of early T cells in non-severe SARS-CoV-2 infection. TCRdb itself ran the 5' RACE reads through MiXCR, one entry per CDR3 protein. The table includes about 80,000 distinct CDR3 sequences, 5% detected once. Germline V gene sequence: CDR1 SGHRS, CDR2 YFSETQ. The CDR3 covers 15 residues. Trimming removed 4 bases from V and 5 bases from J; junction bases left unmatched: 9. This clonotype has ten or more counts. This clonotype was sampled from an adult who was a healthcare worker with PCR-confirmed SARS-CoV-2 infection or an uninfected control (not recorded which). The sample consisted of whole blood, taken at baseline. V gene TRBV5-1 combines with J gene TRBJ2-1; 7 nucleotides line up with TRBD1. CDR3 in DNA: TGCGCCAGCAGCGCACAGGGGTTTCCGCACAATGAGCAGTTCTTC. It codes for CASSAQGFPHNEQFF.